This T cell receptor (beta chain) was identified during a study of blood T cells in healthy people across ages. Sample-barcoded 5' priming and a J-beta primer mix drove a second PCR of roughly 7 to 11 cycles. From the 5' RACE reads, TCRdb called clonotypes with MiXCR, one entry per CDR3 protein. The sample has hundreds of thousands of distinct CDR3 sequences; 58% are singletons. Study results and caveats: Strongly correlated with naive T cell percentage was TCR beta diversity. Per million T cells, the diversity of TCR beta decreased roughly linearly as age advanced.

Researchers isolated at least 6 million PBMCs per sample. V shed 0 bases and J shed 4 bases, with 15 bases lying between them. Germline-derived CDR1 and CDR2 are MGHDK and SYGVNS. This CDR3 contains 16 residues. Notes on this clonotype: The antigen remains unidentified.

Input material: blood. The gene calls are TRBV25-1 and TRBJ2-5; a possible D gene is TRBD1 (5 bases). The clonotype comes from a man aged 25-45 years in good health. The DNA of the CDR3 is TGTGCCAGCAGTGAATATTTATTAGGGGCCGGAGAGACCCAGTACTTC. Translating gives CASSEYLLGAGETQYF.